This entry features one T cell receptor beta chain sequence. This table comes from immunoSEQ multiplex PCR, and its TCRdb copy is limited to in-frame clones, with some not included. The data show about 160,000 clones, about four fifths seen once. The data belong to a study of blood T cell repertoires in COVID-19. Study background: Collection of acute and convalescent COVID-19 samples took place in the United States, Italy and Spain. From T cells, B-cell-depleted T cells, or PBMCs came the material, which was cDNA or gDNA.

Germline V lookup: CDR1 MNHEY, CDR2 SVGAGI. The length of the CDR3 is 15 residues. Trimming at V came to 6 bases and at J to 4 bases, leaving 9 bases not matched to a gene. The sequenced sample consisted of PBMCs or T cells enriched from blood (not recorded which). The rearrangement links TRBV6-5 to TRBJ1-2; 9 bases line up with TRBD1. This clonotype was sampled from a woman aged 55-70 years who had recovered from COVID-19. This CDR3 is CASRRPGTGLYGYTF. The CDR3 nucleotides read TGTGCCAGCAGAAGACCCGGGACAGGGCTCTATGGCTACACCTTC.